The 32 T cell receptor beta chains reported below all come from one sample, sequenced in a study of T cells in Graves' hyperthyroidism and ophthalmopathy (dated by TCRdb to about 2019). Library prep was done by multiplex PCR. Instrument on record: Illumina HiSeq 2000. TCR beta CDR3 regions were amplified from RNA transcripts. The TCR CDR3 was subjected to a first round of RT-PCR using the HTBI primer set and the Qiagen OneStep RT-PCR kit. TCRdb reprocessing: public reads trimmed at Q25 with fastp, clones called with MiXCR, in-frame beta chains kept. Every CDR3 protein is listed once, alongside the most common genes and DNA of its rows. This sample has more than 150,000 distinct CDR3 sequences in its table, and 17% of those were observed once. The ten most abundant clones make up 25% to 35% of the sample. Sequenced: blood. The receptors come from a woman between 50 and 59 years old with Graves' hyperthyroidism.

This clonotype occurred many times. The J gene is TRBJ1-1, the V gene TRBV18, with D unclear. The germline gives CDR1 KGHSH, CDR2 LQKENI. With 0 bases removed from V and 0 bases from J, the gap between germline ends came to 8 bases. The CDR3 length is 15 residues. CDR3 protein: CASSPPRVLNTEAFF. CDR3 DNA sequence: TGTGCCAGCTCACCACCTCGGGTCTTGAACACTGAAGCTTTCTTT.

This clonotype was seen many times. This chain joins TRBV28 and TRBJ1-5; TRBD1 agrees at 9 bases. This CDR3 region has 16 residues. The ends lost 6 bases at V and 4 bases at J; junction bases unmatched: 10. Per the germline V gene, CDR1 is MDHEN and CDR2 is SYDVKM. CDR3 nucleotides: TGTGCCAGCAGCTCCTCGGACAGGGGCCGGAATCAGCCCCAGCATTTT. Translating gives CASSSSDRGRNQPQHF.

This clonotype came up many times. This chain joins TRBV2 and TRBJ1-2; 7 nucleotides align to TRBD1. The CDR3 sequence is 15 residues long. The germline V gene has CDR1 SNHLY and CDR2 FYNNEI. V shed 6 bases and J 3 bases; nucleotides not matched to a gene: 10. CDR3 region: CASRPGQVIYYGYTF. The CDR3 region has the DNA TGTGCCAGCAGGCCAGGACAGGTTATTTACTATGGCTACACCTTC. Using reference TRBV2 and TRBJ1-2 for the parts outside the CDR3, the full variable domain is EPEVTQTPSHQVTQMGQEVILRCVPISNHLYFYWYRQILGQKVEFLVSFYNNEISEKSEIFDDQFSVERPDGSNFTLKIRSTKLEDSAMYFCASRPGQVIYYGYTFGSGTRLTVV.

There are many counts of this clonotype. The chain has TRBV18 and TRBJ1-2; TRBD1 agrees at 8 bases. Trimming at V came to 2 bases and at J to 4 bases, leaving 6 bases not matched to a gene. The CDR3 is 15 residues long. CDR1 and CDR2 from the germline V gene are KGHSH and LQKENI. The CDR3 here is CASSPGTGQSYGYTF. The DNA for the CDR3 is TGTGCCAGCTCACCAGGGACAGGACAGAGCTATGGCTACACCTTC. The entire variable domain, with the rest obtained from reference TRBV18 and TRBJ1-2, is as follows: NAGVMQNPRHLVRRRGQEARLRCSPMKGHSHVYWYRQLPEEGLKFMVYLQKENIIDESGMPKERFSAEFPKEGPSILRIQQVVRGDSAAYFCASSPGTGQSYGYTFGSGTRLTVV.

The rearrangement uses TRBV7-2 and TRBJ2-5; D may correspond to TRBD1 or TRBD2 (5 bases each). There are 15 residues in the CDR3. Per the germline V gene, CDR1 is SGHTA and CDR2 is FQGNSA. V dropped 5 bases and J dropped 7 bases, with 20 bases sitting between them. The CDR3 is CASSPPGRPVGTQYF. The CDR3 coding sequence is TGTGCCAGCAGCCCACCGGGACGGCCGGTGGGGACCCAGTACTTC.

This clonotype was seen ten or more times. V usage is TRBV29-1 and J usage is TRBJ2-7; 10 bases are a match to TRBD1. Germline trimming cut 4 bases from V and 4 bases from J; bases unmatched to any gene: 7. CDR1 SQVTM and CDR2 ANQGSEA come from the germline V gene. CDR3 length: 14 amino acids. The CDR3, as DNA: TGCAGCGTTGTACCACGGGACAGGGGTTACGAGCAGTACTTC. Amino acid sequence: CSVVPRDRGYEQYF.

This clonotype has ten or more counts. The CDR3 sequence: CSARVSSGGTSSYNEQFF. CDR3 in DNA: TGCAGTGCTAGAGTCTCCAGCGGGGGGACGAGCTCCTACAATGAGCAGTTCTTC. V usage is TRBV20-1 and J usage is TRBJ2-1, with 9 positions matching TRBD2. Germline values: CDR1 DFQATT, CDR2 SNEGSKA (reference sequence). This CDR3 region has 18 residues. V lost 1 base to trimming and J lost 0 bases; unmatched junction nucleotides: 10.

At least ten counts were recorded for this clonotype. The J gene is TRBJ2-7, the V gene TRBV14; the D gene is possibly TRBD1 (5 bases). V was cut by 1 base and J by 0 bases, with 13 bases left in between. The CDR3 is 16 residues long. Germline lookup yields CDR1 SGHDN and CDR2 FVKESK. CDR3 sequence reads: CASSQGRGHISYEQYF. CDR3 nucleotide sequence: TGTGCCAGCAGCCAAGGTAGGGGCCATATCTCCTACGAGCAGTACTTC.

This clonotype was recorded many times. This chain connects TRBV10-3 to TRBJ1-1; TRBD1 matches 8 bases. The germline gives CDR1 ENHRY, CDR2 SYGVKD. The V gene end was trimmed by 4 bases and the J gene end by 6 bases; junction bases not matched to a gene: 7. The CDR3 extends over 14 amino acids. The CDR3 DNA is TGTGCCATCAGTGTTCTTACAGGGGGGGCTGAAGCTTTCTTT. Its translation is CAISVLTGGAEAFF.

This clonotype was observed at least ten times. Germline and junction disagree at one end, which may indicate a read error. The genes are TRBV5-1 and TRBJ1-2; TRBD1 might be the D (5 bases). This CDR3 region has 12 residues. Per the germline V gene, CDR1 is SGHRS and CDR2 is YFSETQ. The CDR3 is CASKPEGDGHTF. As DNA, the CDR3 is TGCGCCAGCAAACCGGAAGGGGATGGCCACACCTTC.

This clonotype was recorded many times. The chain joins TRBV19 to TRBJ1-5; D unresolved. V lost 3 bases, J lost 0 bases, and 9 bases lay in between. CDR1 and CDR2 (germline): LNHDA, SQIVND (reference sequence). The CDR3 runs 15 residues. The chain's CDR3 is CASSISGYSNQPQHF. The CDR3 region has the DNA TGTGCCAGTAGTATTTCAGGATATAGCAATCAGCCCCAGCATTTT.

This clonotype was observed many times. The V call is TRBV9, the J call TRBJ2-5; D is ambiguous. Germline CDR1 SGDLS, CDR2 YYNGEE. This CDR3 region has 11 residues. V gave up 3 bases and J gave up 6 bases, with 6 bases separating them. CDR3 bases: TGTGCCAGCAGCGCCGGGCAGACCCAGTACTTC. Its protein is CASSAGQTQYF.

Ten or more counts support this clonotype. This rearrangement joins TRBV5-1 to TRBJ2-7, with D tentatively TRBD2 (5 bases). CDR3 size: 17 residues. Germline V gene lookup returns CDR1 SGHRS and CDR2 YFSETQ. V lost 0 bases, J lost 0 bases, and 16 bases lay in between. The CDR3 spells CASSLGQAGLLSYEQYF. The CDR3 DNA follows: TGCGCCAGCAGCTTGGGCCAGGCGGGTCTACTCTCCTACGAGCAGTACTTC.

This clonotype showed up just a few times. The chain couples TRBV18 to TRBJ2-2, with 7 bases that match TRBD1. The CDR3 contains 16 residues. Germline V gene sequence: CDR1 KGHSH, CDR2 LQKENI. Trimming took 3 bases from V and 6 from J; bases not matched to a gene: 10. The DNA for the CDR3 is TGTGCCAGCTCACCGACGGGACAGCAAAGGTCCGGGGAGCTGTTTTTT. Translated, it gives CASSPTGQQRSGELFF.

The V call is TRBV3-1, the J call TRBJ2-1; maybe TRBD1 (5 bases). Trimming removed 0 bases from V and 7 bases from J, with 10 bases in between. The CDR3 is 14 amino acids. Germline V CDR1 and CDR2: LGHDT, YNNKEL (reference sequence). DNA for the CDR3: TGTGCCAGCAGCCAAGATGGGGCAGGGAATGAGCAGTTCTTC. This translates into CASSQDGAGNEQFF.

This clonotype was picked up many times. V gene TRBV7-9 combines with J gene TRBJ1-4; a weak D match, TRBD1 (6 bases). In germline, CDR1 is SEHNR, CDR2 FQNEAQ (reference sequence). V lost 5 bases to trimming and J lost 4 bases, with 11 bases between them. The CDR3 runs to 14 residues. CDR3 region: CASSPGGFNEKLFF. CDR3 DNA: TGTGCCAGCAGCCCGGGGGGCTTTAATGAAAAACTGTTTTTT.

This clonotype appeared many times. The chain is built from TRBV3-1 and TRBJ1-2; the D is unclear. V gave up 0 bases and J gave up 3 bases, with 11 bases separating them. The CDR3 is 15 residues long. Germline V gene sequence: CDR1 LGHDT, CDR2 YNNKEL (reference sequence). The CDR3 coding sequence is TGTGCCAGCAGCCAAGATATAAACGAAGACTATGGCTACACCTTC. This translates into CASSQDINEDYGYTF. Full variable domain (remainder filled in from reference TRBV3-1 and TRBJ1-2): DTAVSQTPKYLVTQMGNDKSIKCEQNLGHDTMYWYKQDSKKFLKIMFSYNNKELIINETVPNRFSPKSPDKAHLNLHINSLELGDSAVYFCASSQDINEDYGYTFGSGTRLTVV.

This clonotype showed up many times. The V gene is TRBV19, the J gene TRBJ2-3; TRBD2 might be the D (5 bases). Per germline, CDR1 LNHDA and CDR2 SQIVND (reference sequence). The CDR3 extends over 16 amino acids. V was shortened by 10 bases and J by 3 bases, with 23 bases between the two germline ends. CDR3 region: CATLHRGGGFTDTQYF. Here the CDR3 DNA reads TGTGCCACCTTACATCGGGGTGGCGGGTTTACAGATACGCAGTATTTT. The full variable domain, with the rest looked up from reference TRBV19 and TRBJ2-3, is DGGITQSPKYLFRKEGQNVTLSCEQNLNHDAMYWYRQDPGQGLRLIYYSQIVNDFQKGDIAEGYSVSREKKESFPLTVTSAQKNPTAFYLCATLHRGGGFTDTQYFGPGTRLTVL.

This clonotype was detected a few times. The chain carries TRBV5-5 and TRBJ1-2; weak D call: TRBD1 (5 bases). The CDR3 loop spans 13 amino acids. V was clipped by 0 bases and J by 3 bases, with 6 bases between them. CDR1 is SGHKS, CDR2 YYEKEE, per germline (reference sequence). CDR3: CASSLVGDYGYTF. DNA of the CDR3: TGTGCCAGCAGCTTGGTGGGGGACTATGGCTACACCTTC. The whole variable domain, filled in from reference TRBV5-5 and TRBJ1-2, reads DAGVTQSPTHLIKTRGQQVTLRCSPISGHKSVSWYQQVLGQGPQFIFQYYEKEERGRGNFPDRFSARQFPNYSSELNVNALLLGDSALYLCASSLVGDYGYTFGSGTRLTVV.

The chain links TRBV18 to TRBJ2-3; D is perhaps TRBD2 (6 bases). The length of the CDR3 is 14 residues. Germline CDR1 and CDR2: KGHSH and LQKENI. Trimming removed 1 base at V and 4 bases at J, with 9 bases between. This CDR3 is CASSPRASADTQYF. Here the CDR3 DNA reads TGTGCCAGCTCACCACGGGCTAGCGCAGATACGCAGTATTTT.

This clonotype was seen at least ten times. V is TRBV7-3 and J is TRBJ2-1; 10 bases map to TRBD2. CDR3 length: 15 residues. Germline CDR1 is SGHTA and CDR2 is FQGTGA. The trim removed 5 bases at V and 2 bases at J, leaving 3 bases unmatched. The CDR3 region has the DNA TGTGCCAGCAGCCAACTAGCGGGGCCCTACAATGAGCAGTTCTTC. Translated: CASSQLAGPYNEQFF. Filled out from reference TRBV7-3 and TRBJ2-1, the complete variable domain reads GAGVSQTPSNKVTEKGKYVELRCDPISGHTALYWYRQSLGQGPEFLIYFQGTGAADDSGLPNDRFFAVRPEGSVSTLKIQRTERGDSAVYLCASSQLAGPYNEQFFGPGTRLTVL.

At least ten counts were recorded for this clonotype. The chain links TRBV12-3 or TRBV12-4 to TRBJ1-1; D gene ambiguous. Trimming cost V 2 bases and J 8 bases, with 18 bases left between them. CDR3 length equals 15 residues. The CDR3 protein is CASSLTGSATNEAFF. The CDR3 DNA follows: TGTGCCAGCAGTTTAACTGGGTCAGCTACTAACGAAGCTTTCTTT.

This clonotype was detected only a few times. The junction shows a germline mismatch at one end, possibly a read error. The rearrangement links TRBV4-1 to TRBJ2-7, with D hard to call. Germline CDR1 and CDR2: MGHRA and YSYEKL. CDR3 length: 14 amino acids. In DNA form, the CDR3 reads TGCGCCAGCAGCCAAGGGATGGGCAGGTACGGGCAGTACTTC. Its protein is CASSQGMGRYGQYF.

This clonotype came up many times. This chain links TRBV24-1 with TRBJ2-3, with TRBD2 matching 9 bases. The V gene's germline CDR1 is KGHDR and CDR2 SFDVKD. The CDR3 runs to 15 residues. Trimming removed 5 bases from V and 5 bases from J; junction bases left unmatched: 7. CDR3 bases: TGTGCCACCAGTGCCAGCGGGGGGATTTTAGATACGCAGTATTTT. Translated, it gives CATSASGGILDTQYF.

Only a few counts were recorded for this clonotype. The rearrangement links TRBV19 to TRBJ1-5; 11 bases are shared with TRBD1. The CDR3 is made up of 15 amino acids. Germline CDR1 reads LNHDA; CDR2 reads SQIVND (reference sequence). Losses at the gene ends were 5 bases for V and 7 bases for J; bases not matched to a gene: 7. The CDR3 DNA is TGTGCCAGTAGTTTGGGACAGGGGGTAGGCCAGCCCCAGCATTTT. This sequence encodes CASSLGQGVGQPQHF.

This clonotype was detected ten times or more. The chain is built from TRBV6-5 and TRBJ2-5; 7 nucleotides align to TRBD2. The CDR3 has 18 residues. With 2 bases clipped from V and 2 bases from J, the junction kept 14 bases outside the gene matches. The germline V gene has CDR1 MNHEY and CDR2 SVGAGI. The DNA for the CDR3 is TGTGCCAGCAGTTACCCAACGCTCCCCGGGGAGGGACAAGAGACCCAGTACTTC. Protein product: CASSYPTLPGEGQETQYF.

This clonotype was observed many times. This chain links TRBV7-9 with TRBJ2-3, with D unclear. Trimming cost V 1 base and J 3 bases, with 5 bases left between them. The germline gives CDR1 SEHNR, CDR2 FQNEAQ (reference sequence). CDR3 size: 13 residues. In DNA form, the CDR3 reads TGTGCCAGCAGCTTAGAAGCGACAGATACGCAGTATTTT. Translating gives CASSLEATDTQYF.

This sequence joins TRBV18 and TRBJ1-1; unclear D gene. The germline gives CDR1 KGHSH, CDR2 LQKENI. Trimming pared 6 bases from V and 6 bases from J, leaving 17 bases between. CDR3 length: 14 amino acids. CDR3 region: CASSAYDKNAEAFF. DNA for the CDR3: TGTGCCAGCTCCGCTTACGACAAGAATGCTGAAGCTTTCTTT.

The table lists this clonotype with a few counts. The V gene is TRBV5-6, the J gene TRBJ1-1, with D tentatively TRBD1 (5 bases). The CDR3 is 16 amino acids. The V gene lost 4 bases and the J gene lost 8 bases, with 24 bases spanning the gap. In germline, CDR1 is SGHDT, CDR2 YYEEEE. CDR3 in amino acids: CASSPYIRQNRREAFF. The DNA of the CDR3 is TGTGCCAGCAGCCCGTACATTCGACAGAACAGAAGGGAAGCTTTCTTT.

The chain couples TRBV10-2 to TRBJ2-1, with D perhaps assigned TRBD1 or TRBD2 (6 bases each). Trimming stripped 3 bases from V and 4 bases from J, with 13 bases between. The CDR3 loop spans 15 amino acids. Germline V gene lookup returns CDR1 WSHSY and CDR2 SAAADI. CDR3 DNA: TGCGCCAGCAGTGAACGGGGGCTGTTTTACAATGAGCAGTTCTTC. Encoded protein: CASSERGLFYNEQFF.

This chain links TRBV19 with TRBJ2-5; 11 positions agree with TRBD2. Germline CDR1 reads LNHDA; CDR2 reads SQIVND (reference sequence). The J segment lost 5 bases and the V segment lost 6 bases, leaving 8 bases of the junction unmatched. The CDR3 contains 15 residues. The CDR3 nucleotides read TGTGCCAGTAGCCTTGCTAGCGGGAGGCTTGAGACCCAGTACTTC. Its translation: CASSLASGRLETQYF.

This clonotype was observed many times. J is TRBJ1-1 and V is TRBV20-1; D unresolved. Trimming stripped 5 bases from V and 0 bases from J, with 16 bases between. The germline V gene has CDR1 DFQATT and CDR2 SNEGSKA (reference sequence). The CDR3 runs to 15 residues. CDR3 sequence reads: CSARALSGMNTEAFF. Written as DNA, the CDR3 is TGCAGTGCTCGGGCCCTCAGTGGCATGAACACTGAAGCTTTCTTT.